Below, 18 T cell receptor beta chains from the same sample are listed, as sequenced in a study of cytomegalovirus exposure and HLA in healthy donors (TCRdb year 2017). Libraries came from the immunoSEQ multiplex PCR assay. For the multiplex PCR, a mixture combining 60 forward primers for TCR Vbeta segments and 13 reverse primers for TCR Jbeta segments was used. TCRdb carries this immuneACCESS record with in-frame sequences only. Its versions omit some clonotypes, under half of them owing to an unresolved V gene in the studies checked, with the rest unexplained. The sample table contains approximately 140,000 clones; only one count was recorded for around 75% of them. Of the sample, 3.1% is held by the ten largest clones. The sequencing input was PBMCs. The receptors originated from a female donor in good health and CMV-seronegative.

V gene TRBV6-6 combines with J gene TRBJ1-2; D call uncertain. V lost 6 bases and J 0 bases, leaving 11 bases between the germline ends. CDR3 length equals 14 residues. Germline V CDR1 and CDR2: MNHNY, SVGAGI (reference sequence). The CDR3 region is CASSSLGSNYGYTF. The DNA of the CDR3 is TGTGCCAGCAGCAGCCTCGGGTCTAACTATGGCTACACCTTC.

Note on this clone: Other DNA variants within this sample encode the same CDR3. This chain joins TRBV6-5 and TRBJ1-1; no clear D. Trimming shortened V by 0 bases and J by 0 bases, and 8 bases separated the two germline ends. In germline, CDR1 is MNHEY, CDR2 SVGAGI. This CDR3 has 15 residues. The CDR3 loop reads CASSYSKAVNTEAFF. The CDR3 DNA follows: TGTGCCAGCAGTTACTCGAAGGCGGTGAACACTGAAGCTTTCTTT.

This clone was seen once. The genes are TRBV7-2 and TRBJ1-1; the D gene is possibly TRBD1 (6 bases). V gave up 4 bases and J gave up 4 bases, with 13 bases separating them. CDR1 is SGHTA and CDR2 is FQGNSA in the germline V gene. This CDR3 contains 14 residues. DNA for the CDR3: TGTGCCAGCAGCTCGGGGGGGCCCGGCACTGAAGCTTTCTTT. Translation gives CASSSGGPGTEAFF.

The rearrangement uses TRBV2 and TRBJ2-5; 7 bases match TRBD1. Germline CDR1 is SNHLY and CDR2 is FYNNEI. This CDR3 is built from 12 residues. V lost 5 bases, J lost 5 bases, and 2 bases stayed unmatched. The CDR3 here is CASSTDRETQYF. Written as DNA, the CDR3 is TGTGCCAGCAGTACGGACAGGGAGACCCAGTACTTC.

This clone came up a few times. The chain uses TRBV27 and TRBJ1-2; 7 bases map to TRBD1. With V trimmed by 2 bases and J by 6 bases, 3 bases remained unmatched. The CDR3 length is 13 residues. Germline assignment: CDR1 MNHEY and CDR2 SMNVEV (reference sequence). In nucleotides, the CDR3 is TGTGCCAGCAGTTTAAGTACAGGGGATGGCTACACCTTC. As protein: CASSLSTGDGYTF.

This clone was counted only a few times. V gene TRBV7-6 combines with J gene TRBJ1-6; 11 bases are shared with TRBD1. The CDR3 runs to 15 residues. The V gene's germline CDR1 is SGHVS and CDR2 FNYEAQ. V shed 5 bases, J shed 7 bases, and the junction held 4 bases outside the gene matches. The CDR3 sequence: CASSTGQGGNSPLHF. The CDR3 nucleotides read TGTGCCAGCAGCACGGGACAGGGGGGCAATTCACCCCTCCACTTT.

V gene TRBV4-1 combines with J gene TRBJ2-5, with 7 nucleotides matching TRBD2. The V segment lost 2 bases and the J segment 4 bases; nucleotides outside the gene matches: 4. Germline V gives CDR1 MGHRA, CDR2 YSYEKL. The CDR3 consists of 14 residues. CDR3 amino acids: CASSQSGIPETQYF. The CDR3 nucleotides are TGCGCCAGCAGCCAAAGCGGGATCCCAGAGACCCAGTACTTC.

CDR3 in amino acids: CACPRDSNTEAFF. The CDR3, as DNA: TGTGCCTGTCCGCGGGACTCAAACACTGAAGCTTTCTTT. The V call is TRBV30, the J call TRBJ1-1; tentative D call: TRBD1 (5 bases). The CDR3 spans 13 residues. Trimming took off 6 bases at V and 2 bases at J, with 13 bases between the two ends. In germline, CDR1 is GTSNPN, CDR2 SVGIG (reference sequence).

The gene calls are TRBV5-1 and TRBJ1-3; 9 bases match TRBD1. The CDR3 totals 14 residues. Germline V gene data show CDR1 as SGHRS and CDR2 as YFSETQ. J lost 7 bases, V lost 4 bases, and 6 bases had no gene match. CDR3 sequence (DNA): TGCGCCAGCAGCGTCCGGGACAGGGCGAACACCATATATTTT. It codes for CASSVRDRANTIYF.

This chain uses TRBV4-3 with TRBJ1-6; D gene uncertain. CDR1 is LGHNA, CDR2 YSLEER, per germline. V lost 5 bases to trimming and J lost 4 bases, with 18 bases between them. The CDR3 runs to 17 residues. CDR3 bases: TGCGCCAGCAGCTTTTCGTCCCCCAGGCTATATAATTCACCCCTCCACTTT. This encodes CASSFSSPRLYNSPLHF.

The chain has TRBV30 and TRBJ2-3, with 9 bases matching TRBD1. J gave up 4 bases and V 0 bases, and 5 bases lay outside the gene matches. CDR3 length: 15 amino acids. CDR1 GTSNPN and CDR2 SVGIG come from the germline V gene (reference sequence). The chain's CDR3 is CAWSVRRQGADTQYF. The CDR3 DNA follows: TGTGCCTGGAGTGTGAGGCGACAGGGGGCAGATACGCAGTATTTT. Filled out from reference TRBV30 and TRBJ2-3, the complete variable domain reads SQTIHQWPATLVQPVGSPLSLECTVEGTSNPNLYWYRQAAGRGLQLLFYSVGIGQISSEVPQNLSASRPQDRQFILSSKKLLLSDSGFYLCAWSVRRQGADTQYFGPGTRLTVL.

The chain is built from TRBV7-6 and TRBJ2-3, with 9 positions matching TRBD2. The CDR3 consists of 16 residues. V was pared by 2 bases and J by 3 bases, with 6 bases of the junction left unmatched. Germline CDR1 and CDR2: SGHVS and FNYEAQ. The CDR3 DNA reads TGTGCCAGCAGCTTAAGACTAGCGGAGGGGACAGATACGCAGTATTTT. It specifies CASSLRLAEGTDTQYF.

CDR3: CASSSLQGVVNEQFF. The CDR3 DNA is TGTGCCAGCAGCAGCCTACAGGGGGTTGTTAATGAGCAGTTCTTC. The chain has TRBV2 and TRBJ2-1, with 8 bases aligning to TRBD1. The junction had 11 bases not matched to a gene; V was cut back by 6 bases and J by 7 bases. The CDR3 has 15 residues. Germline V gives CDR1 SNHLY, CDR2 FYNNEI.

This clone has just one count. The chain links TRBV4-3 to TRBJ1-2; the match to TRBD1 covers 9 bases. V shed 3 bases, J shed 3 bases, and the junction held 11 bases outside the gene matches. CDR1 is LGHNA, CDR2 YSLEER, per germline. The CDR3 length is 17 residues. The CDR3 DNA reads as TGCGCCAGCAGCCACCTGGGGCCGGGACAGGGTTACTATGGCTACACCTTC. This translates into CASSHLGPGQGYYGYTF.

CDR3 bases: TGCGCCAGCAGCCACCTTGCTCGCGGGAGAGGCCAAGAGACCCAGTACTTC. Residues: CASSHLARGRGQETQYF. The rearrangement joins TRBV4-1 to TRBJ2-5; 7 bases map to TRBD2. J was trimmed by 1 base and V by 3 bases; bases with no gene match: 11. The CDR3 length is 17 residues. Germline V gene data show CDR1 as MGHRA and CDR2 as YSYEKL.

This clone was seen a few times. This chain connects TRBV6-5 to TRBJ1-1; D ambiguous. There are 14 residues in the CDR3. Germline V CDR1 and CDR2: MNHEY, SVGAGI. V dropped 2 bases and J dropped 6 bases, with 13 bases sitting between them. This chain's CDR3 is CASSYRLSFPEAFF. CDR3 in DNA: TGTGCCAGCAGTTACCGACTTTCCTTCCCTGAAGCTTTCTTT.

The chain couples TRBV9 to TRBJ2-4, with D perhaps matching TRBD2 (5 bases). The V end lost 4 bases, the J end lost 5 bases, and 13 bases lay between the germline ends. This CDR3 contains 14 residues. Germline CDR1 SGDLS, CDR2 YYNGEE. CDR3 nucleotides: TGTGCCAGCAGCCCCCCGGGAACCCAAAACATTCAGTACTTC. Translating it yields CASSPPGTQNIQYF.

This clone was observed once. The chain joins TRBV7-2 to TRBJ1-5; tentatively, D is TRBD1 (6 bases). The CDR3 has 14 residues. Germline V gives CDR1 SGHTA, CDR2 FQGNSA. Deletions cut 1 base from V and 7 bases from J, with 11 bases between. The CDR3 spells CASSLVTGTQPQHF. DNA for the CDR3: TGTGCCAGCAGCTTAGTAACAGGGACGCAGCCCCAGCATTTT.